The clone carrying this T cell receptor beta chain was detected ten times or more. Its antigen remains unidentified. This sample stems from a study of prognosis after radiotherapy for stage I lung cancer. Background on the study: It was SBRT that served as radiotherapy, in 3 to 5 fractions with a biologically effective dose of at least 100 Gy. Metastases at distant sites emerged in a handful of patients after radiotherapy, at a median of about 7 months, whereas 15 showed no significant progression.

Findings of the study overall: The median unique TCR clone count dropped from about 9,200 to 6,500 after stereotactic body radiation therapy.

Blood, around 6 milliliters, was collected at each of two time points. CDR3 length: 15 residues. V was cut by 0 bases and J by 5 bases, with 10 bases left in between. Germline CDR1 SGHTA, CDR2 FQGTGA. Multiplex PCR in two rounds served to amplify TCR beta CDR3 from genomic DNA. Primers targeting each individual TRBV and TRBJ gene were applied in first-round PCR. MiXCR was run by TCRdb on the multiplex PCR reads, yielding one entry per CDR3 protein. The sample yields some 36,000 distinct CDR3 sequences, around a quarter seen once. This sample comprised PBMCs, obtained before or after stereotactic body radiation therapy (not recorded which). The sequence was collected from a donor aged 50 or older with non-small cell lung cancer. The genes are TRBV7-3 and TRBJ2-2, with D possibly being TRBD1 or TRBD2 (5 bases each). In DNA form, the CDR3 reads TGTGCCAGCAGCTTAACGGGGGATCGGACCGGGGAGCTGTTTTTT. Protein sequence: CASSLTGDRTGELFF.